The text below deals with one T cell receptor beta chain. The method was immunoSEQ multiplex PCR; TCRdb's version includes in-frame clones alone and lacks a portion of them. The table includes a few hundred thousand clones, roughly 90% detected once. The V end was cut by 5 bases, the J end by 1 base, with 20 bases between. The CDR3 spans 18 residues. The germline V gene encodes CDR1 LNHDA and CDR2 SQIVND (reference sequence). These data belong to a study of blood T cell repertoires in COVID-19. As for the study in general: Sources were T cells, B-cell-depleted T cells, or PBMCs; the material itself was cDNA or gDNA.

This chain joins TRBV19 and TRBJ2-2, with D perhaps matching TRBD1 (6 bases). Sequenced: peripheral blood. The receptor was isolated from a woman in her twenties or thirties with COVID-19, enrolled during active disease. The CDR3 loop is CASSPSILGTRNTGELFF. The CDR3 DNA follows: TGTGCCAGTAGTCCTTCAATCCTCGGGACAAGGAACACCGGGGAGCTGTTTTTT.